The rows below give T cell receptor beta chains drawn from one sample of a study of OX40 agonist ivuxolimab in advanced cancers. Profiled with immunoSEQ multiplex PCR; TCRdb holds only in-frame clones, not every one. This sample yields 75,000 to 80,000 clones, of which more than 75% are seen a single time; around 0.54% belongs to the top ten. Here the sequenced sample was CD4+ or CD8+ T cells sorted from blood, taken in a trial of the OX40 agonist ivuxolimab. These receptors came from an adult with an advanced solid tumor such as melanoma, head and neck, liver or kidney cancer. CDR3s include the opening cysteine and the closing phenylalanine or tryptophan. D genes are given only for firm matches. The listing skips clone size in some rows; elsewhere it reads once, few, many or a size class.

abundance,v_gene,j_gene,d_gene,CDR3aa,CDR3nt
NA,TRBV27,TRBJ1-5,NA,CASSSLAGGDQPQHF,TGTGCCAGCAGTTCTCTGGCAGGAGGGGATCAGCCCCAGCATTTT
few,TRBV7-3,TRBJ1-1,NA,CASSLNGNTEAFF,TGTGCCAGCAGCTTAAATGGAAACACTGAAGCTTTCTTT
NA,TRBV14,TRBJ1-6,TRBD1,CASSQETGVSPLHF,TGTGCCAGCAGCCAAGAGACAGGGGTTTCACCCCTCCACTTT
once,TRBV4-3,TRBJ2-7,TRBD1,CASSQNRGREQYF,TGCGCCAGCAGCCAAAACAGGGGGCGCGAGCAGTACTTC
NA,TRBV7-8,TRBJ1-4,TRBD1,CASSLGDRGEKLFF,TGTGCCAGCAGCTTAGGGGACAGGGGTGAAAAACTGTTTTTT
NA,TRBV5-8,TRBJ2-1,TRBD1,CASSLGRDSPPVF,TGTGCCAGCAGCTTGGGACGGGACAGCCCACCTGTCTTC
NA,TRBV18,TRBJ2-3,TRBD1,CASSKTGGASTDTQYF,TGTGCCAGCTCAAAAACAGGGGGAGCCAGCACAGATACGCAGTATTTT
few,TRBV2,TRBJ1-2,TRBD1,CASRRQGADYGYTF,TGTGCCAGCAGACGACAGGGGGCAGACTATGGCTACACCTTC
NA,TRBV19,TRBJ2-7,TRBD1,CASSPQGAYYEQYF,TGTGCCAGTAGCCCGCAGGGGGCGTACTACGAGCAGTACTTC
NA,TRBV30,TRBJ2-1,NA,CAWRLRGQGGGEQFF,TGTGCCTGGAGATTGCGCGGGCAGGGAGGAGGTGAGCAGTTCTTC
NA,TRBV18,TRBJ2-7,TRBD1,CASSPEGGLTGGMYEQYF,TGTGCCAGCTCACCAGAAGGTGGTCTGACAGGGGGAATGTACGAGCAGTACTTC
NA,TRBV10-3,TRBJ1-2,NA,CAARGEGYGYTF,TGTGCCGCAAGGGGGGAAGGCTATGGCTACACCTTC
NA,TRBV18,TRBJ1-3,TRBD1,CASSPRLGQDTIYF,TGTGCCAGCTCACCACGGCTGGGACAGGACACCATATATTTT
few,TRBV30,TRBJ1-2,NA,CAWSVDGGVGYTF,TGTGCCTGGAGTGTAGATGGAGGCGTCGGCTACACCTTC
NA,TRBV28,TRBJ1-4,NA,CASSLRVPATNEKLFF,TGTGCCAGCAGTCTCAGGGTGCCGGCAACTAATGAAAAACTGTTTTTT
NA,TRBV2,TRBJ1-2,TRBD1,CASREDRVVADGYTF,TGTGCCAGCAGGGAGGACAGGGTCGTAGCGGATGGCTACACCTTC
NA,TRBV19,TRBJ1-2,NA,CASSRPGRKNYGYTF,TGTGCCAGTAGTCGGCCGGGACGGAAGAACTATGGCTACACCTTC
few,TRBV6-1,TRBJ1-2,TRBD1,CASRLDRGNGYTF,TGTGCCAGCAGACTCGACAGGGGCAATGGCTACACCTTC
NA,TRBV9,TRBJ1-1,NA,CASDRRPLNTEAFF,TGTGCCAGCGATCGCCGACCTCTTAACACTGAAGCTTTCTTT
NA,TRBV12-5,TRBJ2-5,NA,CASGLVLRQSRQETQYF,TGTGCTAGTGGTTTGGTACTGAGGCAGTCAAGGCAAGAGACCCAGTACTTC
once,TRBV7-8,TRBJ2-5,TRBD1,CASSLAGQQETQYF,TGTGCCAGCAGCTTAGCGGGACAGCAAGAGACCCAGTACTTC
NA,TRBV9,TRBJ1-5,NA,CASSLGGLGSNQPQHF,TGTGCCAGCTCCCTGGGGGGGTTGGGCTCCAATCAGCCCCAGCATTTT
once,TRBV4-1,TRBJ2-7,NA,CASSQDPVLNEVPNYEQYF,TGCGCCAGCAGCCAAGATCCGGTCCTCAACGAGGTGCCAAACTACGAGCAGTACTTC
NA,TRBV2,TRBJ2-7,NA,CASRGGLADYEQYF,TGTGCCAGCAGGGGGGGTCTAGCCGACTACGAGCAGTACTTC
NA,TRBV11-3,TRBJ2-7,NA,CASSLGIEGFDEQYF,TGTGCCAGCAGCTTAGGCATCGAGGGGTTCGACGAGCAGTACTTC
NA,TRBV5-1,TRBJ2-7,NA,CASSLGTGDVANEQYF,TGCGCCAGCAGCTTGGGGACGGGGGATGTAGCCAACGAGCAGTACTTC
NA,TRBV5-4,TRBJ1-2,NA,CASSYKEGHPGYGYTF,TGTGCCAGCAGTTACAAGGAGGGACACCCGGGGTATGGCTACACCTTC
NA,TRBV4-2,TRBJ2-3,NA,CASSQGGSTDTQYF,TGTGCCAGCAGCCAAGGGGGCTCCACAGATACGCAGTATTTT
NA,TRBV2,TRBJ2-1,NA,CASSETPRRQFF,TGTGCCAGCAGTGAAACACCCCGTAGGCAGTTCTTC
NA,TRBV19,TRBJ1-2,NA,CASSIADSQVGYTF,TGTGCCAGTAGTATAGCCGACAGCCAGGTGGGCTACACCTTC
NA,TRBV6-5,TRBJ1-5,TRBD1,CASRTKTGNQPQHF,TGTGCCAGCAGGACGAAGACAGGGAATCAGCCCCAGCATTTT
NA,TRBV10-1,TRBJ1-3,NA,CASKTVGNTIYF,TGCGCCAGCAAGACAGTCGGAAACACCATATATTTT
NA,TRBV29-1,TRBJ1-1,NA,CSVEGTARNPEAFF,TGCAGCGTTGAAGGGACAGCTAGGAACCCTGAAGCTTTCTTT
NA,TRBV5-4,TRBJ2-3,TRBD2,CASRNPGTRADTQYF,TGTGCCAGCAGAAACCCGGGGACTAGGGCAGATACGCAGTATTTT
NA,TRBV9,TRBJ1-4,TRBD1,CASSVAGQGIEKLFF,TGTGCCAGCAGCGTGGCGGGACAGGGGATAGAAAAACTGTTTTTT
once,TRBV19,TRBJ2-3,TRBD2,CASSMQRGWTDTQYF,TGTGCCAGTAGTATGCAGCGGGGGTGGACAGATACGCAGTATTTT
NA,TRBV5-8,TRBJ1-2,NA,CASSLSGSGSNYGYTF,TGTGCCAGCAGCTTGTCGGGGTCAGGGAGCAACTATGGCTACACCTTC
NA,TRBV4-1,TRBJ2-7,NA,CASSHPQGSEYF,TGCGCCAGCAGCCATCCCCAGGGGAGTGAGTACTTC
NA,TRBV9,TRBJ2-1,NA,CASSAQRGRVGEQFF,TGTGCCAGCAGCGCTCAGAGAGGACGGGTTGGTGAGCAGTTCTTC
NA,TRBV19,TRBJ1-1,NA,CASSSSRGLEAFF,TGTGCCAGTAGTTCTTCGAGGGGACTTGAAGCTTTCTTT
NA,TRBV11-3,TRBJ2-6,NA,CASSPGGANVLTF,TGTGCCAGCAGCCCGGGGGGGGCCAACGTCCTGACTTTC
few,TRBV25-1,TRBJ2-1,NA,CASSWPDRGNEQFF,TGTGCCAGCAGTTGGCCGGACCGGGGCAATGAGCAGTTCTTC
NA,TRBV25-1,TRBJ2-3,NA,CASSDGLLDTQYF,TGTGCCAGCAGTGACGGGCTCCTGGATACGCAGTATTTT
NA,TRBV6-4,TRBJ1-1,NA,CASSVTANTEAFF,TGTGCCAGCAGTGTGACGGCGAACACTGAAGCTTTCTTT
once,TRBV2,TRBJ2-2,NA,CASSEVRNTGELFF,TGTGCCAGCAGTGAGGTCAGGAACACCGGGGAGCTGTTTTTT
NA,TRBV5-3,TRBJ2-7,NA,CARSGPGTIQYF,TGTGCCAGAAGCGGCCCAGGAACGATTCAGTACTTC
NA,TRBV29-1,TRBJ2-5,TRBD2,CSVERSGGAETQYF,TGCAGCGTTGAGAGAAGCGGGGGGGCGGAGACCCAGTACTTC
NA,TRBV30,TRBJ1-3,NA,CAWSRTVYGNTIYF,TGTGCCTGGAGCCGGACAGTCTATGGAAACACCATATATTTT
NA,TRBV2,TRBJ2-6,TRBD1,CASSDNRGRVSGANVLTF,TGTGCCAGCAGCGATAACAGGGGCCGCGTCTCGGGGGCCAACGTCCTGACTTTC
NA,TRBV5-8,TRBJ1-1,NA,CASSLDFGGGSTEAFF,TGTGCCAGCAGCTTGGATTTTGGGGGAGGAAGCACTGAAGCTTTCTTT
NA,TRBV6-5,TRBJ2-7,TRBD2,CASSLGGRLSYEQYF,TGTGCCAGCAGTTTGGGGGGGAGACTATCCTACGAGCAGTACTTC